Each of the 20 T cell receptor beta chains below was sequenced from the same sample in a study of cytomegalovirus exposure and HLA in healthy donors. A multiplex PCR was run with 60 Vbeta primers and 13 Jbeta primers. This table comes from immunoSEQ multiplex PCR, and its TCRdb copy is limited to in-frame clones, with some not included. The table has roughly 160,000 clones, 85% seen once. The source material was PBMCs. The receptors were sampled from a boy between 2 and 10 years old in good health and CMV-seronegative.

This rearrangement joins TRBV6-4 to TRBJ1-1, with TRBD1 matching over 9 bases. Germline V gene data show CDR1 as MRHNA and CDR2 as SNTAGT. Trimming took 2 bases from V and 8 from J; bases not matched to a gene: 3. CDR3 length: 13 amino acids. The CDR3 loop reads CASSDPGTGEAFF. The CDR3 DNA reads as TGTGCCAGCAGTGACCCCGGGACAGGGGAAGCTTTCTTT.

The rearrangement links TRBV5-1 to TRBJ1-5; D ambiguous. Germline V gene lookup returns CDR1 SGHRS and CDR2 YFSETQ. The ends were cut back, 0 bases at V and 5 bases at J, with 6 bases in the middle. This CDR3 spans 13 amino acids. This CDR3 reads CASSLDGDQPQHF. DNA for the CDR3: TGCGCCAGCAGCTTGGACGGAGATCAGCCCCAGCATTTT.

The V gene is TRBV4-1, the J gene TRBJ1-5; D is possibly TRBD1 (6 bases). Looked up from germline, CDR1 is MGHRA and CDR2 is YSYEKL. V lost 4 bases, J lost 2 bases, and 18 bases lay in between. The CDR3 has 17 amino acids. As DNA, the CDR3 is TGCGCCAGCAGCCGAACCGAAACAGGGCTGGGCAATCAGCCCCAGCATTTT. Translation: CASSRTETGLGNQPQHF.

The chain couples TRBV5-1 to TRBJ2-1; 11 bases map to TRBD2. CDR3 length: 16 residues. The J segment lost 3 bases and the V segment lost 3 bases, leaving 5 bases of the junction unmatched. Germline loops: CDR1 SGHRS, CDR2 YFSETQ. The CDR3 DNA reads as TGCGCCAGCAGCTCGGCCGGGACTAGCGGCTACAATGAGCAGTTCTTC. Its protein is CASSSAGTSGYNEQFF.

V usage is TRBV6-5 and J usage is TRBJ1-2; D might be TRBD1 (5 bases). CDR1 MNHEY and CDR2 SVGAGI come from the germline V gene. Trimming took 6 bases from V and 8 from J, leaving 13 bases between them. The CDR3 consists of 12 residues. The CDR3 coding sequence is TGTGCCAGCAGACGGACATCCGGCGGCTACACCTTC. This gives the protein CASRRTSGGYTF.

The chain links TRBV14 to TRBJ1-3; 8 nucleotides match TRBD1. Trimming at V came to 3 bases and at J to 2 bases, leaving 6 bases not matched to a gene. There are 16 residues in the CDR3. CDR1 is SGHDN, CDR2 FVKESK, per germline. The CDR3 nucleotides are TGTGCCAGCAGCCATAGACAGGGGCCGACTGGAAACACCATATATTTT. Encoded protein: CASSHRQGPTGNTIYF.

The genes are TRBV5-1 and TRBJ2-4, with 7 nucleotides matching TRBD1. Trimming cost V 3 bases and J 5 bases; bases outside gene matches: 5. The CDR3 is 14 amino acids. Germline V gives CDR1 SGHRS, CDR2 YFSETQ. The CDR3 spells CASSWIGQENIQYF. In DNA, the CDR3 is TGCGCCAGCAGCTGGATAGGACAGGAAAACATTCAGTACTTC.

The V call is TRBV5-1, the J call TRBJ2-7; D is perhaps TRBD1 (6 bases). Trimming took off 4 bases at V and 2 bases at J, with 25 bases between the two ends. The CDR3 is made up of 18 amino acids. Germline assignment: CDR1 SGHRS and CDR2 YFSETQ. The CDR3 loop reads CASSPTQGSKTFTYEQYF. DNA of the CDR3: TGCGCCAGCAGCCCCACCCAGGGGAGCAAGACCTTTACCTACGAGCAGTACTTC.

The genes are TRBV5-1 and TRBJ2-2, with 11 bases lining up with TRBD1. The V gene's germline CDR1 is SGHRS and CDR2 YFSETQ. This CDR3 is 18 amino acids long. Unmatched junction bases numbered 14, after V lost 4 bases and J lost 6 bases. The CDR3 here is CASSPGPSRDRGAGELFF. CDR3 DNA sequence: TGCGCCAGCAGCCCGGGTCCAAGCCGGGACAGGGGGGCCGGGGAGCTGTTTTTT.

V is TRBV12-5 and J is TRBJ2-1; 7 bases match TRBD2. The V gene end was trimmed by 1 base and the J gene end by 4 bases; junction bases not matched to a gene: 16. This CDR3 contains 19 residues. Germline V gives CDR1 LGHNT, CDR2 FRNRAP. This CDR3 reads CASGLASSGEPSRYNEQFF. As DNA, the CDR3 is TGTGCTAGTGGTTTGGCCTCTAGCGGCGAACCCTCTCGGTACAATGAGCAGTTCTTC.

This chain links TRBV11-2 with TRBJ2-3; tentative D call: TRBD2 (5 bases). CDR3 length: 16 residues. Germline CDR1 is SGHAT and CDR2 is FQNNGV. V was clipped by 3 bases and J by 6 bases, with 19 bases between them. The CDR3 is CASSFDMARPGDTQYF. CDR3 sequence (DNA): TGTGCCAGCAGCTTTGATATGGCCCGCCCGGGGGATACGCAGTATTTT. The full variable domain, its missing parts supplied by reference TRBV11-2 and TRBJ2-3, is EAGVAQSPRYKIIEKRQSVAFWCNPISGHATLYWYQQILGQGPKLLIQFQNNGVVDDSQLPKDRFSAERLKGVDSTLKIQPAKLEDSAVYLCASSFDMARPGDTQYFGPGTRLTVL.

This chain links TRBV28 with TRBJ1-5; no clear D gene. The CDR3 sequence is 18 residues long. Germline lookup yields CDR1 MDHEN and CDR2 SYDVKM. Between the trimmed V and J ends, which lost 6 bases and 2 bases, there was a span of 23 bases. The DNA for the CDR3 is TGTGCCAGCAGAAAACCACGGCATGGAGCGAGGGGCAATCAGCCCCAGCATTTT. The encoded protein is CASRKPRHGARGNQPQHF.

The gene calls are TRBV28 and TRBJ1-1, with TRBD1 as a possible D gene (6 bases). The CDR3 loop spans 16 amino acids. Trimming left V 3 bases short and J 4 bases short, with 18 bases between. CDR1 is MDHEN, CDR2 SYDVKM, per germline. The CDR3 loop reads CASSFLISRGGTEAFF. As DNA, the CDR3 is TGTGCCAGCAGTTTCTTGATTTCGAGGGGGGGCACTGAAGCTTTCTTT.

The rearrangement uses TRBV21-1 and TRBJ1-2; TRBD1, as called in the table, went unchecked against the DNA. TRBV21-1 is recorded as a pseudogene. The CDR3 consists of 15 residues. The CDR3: CASSIQTDSNYGYTF. In DNA, the CDR3 is TGTGCCAGCAGCATACAGACGGATTCAAACTATGGCTACACCTTC.

This chain uses TRBV13 with TRBJ1-5, with D perhaps TRBD1 (6 bases). The CDR3 totals 14 residues. V lost 3 bases to trimming and J lost 7 bases, with 13 bases between them. CDR1 and CDR2 (germline): PRHDT, FYEKMQ (reference sequence). CDR3 residues: CASSLGTGRQPQHF. Written as DNA, the CDR3 is TGTGCCAGCAGCTTGGGTACAGGGCGGCAGCCCCAGCATTTT.

V and J are TRBV30 and TRBJ1-5; 7 positions match TRBD1. This CDR3 spans 13 amino acids. Germline CDR1 and CDR2: GTSNPN and SVGIG (reference sequence). With 1 base clipped from V and 5 bases from J, the junction kept 2 bases outside the gene matches. This CDR3 is CAWSEGTDQPQHF. For the CDR3, the DNA is TGTGCCTGGAGTGAAGGGACAGATCAGCCCCAGCATTTT. Filled out from reference TRBV30 and TRBJ1-5, the complete variable domain reads SQTIHQWPATLVQPVGSPLSLECTVEGTSNPNLYWYRQAAGRGLQLLFYSVGIGQISSEVPQNLSASRPQDRQFILSSKKLLLSDSGFYLCAWSEGTDQPQHFGDGTRLSIL.

The genes are TRBV28 and TRBJ1-5; TRBD1 matches at 9 bases. CDR3 length: 16 residues. The V gene's germline CDR1 is MDHEN and CDR2 SYDVKM. V dropped 5 bases and J dropped 6; count of bases not matched to a gene: 11. The CDR3 sequence: CASSHPGQGTAQPQHF. CDR3 coding DNA: TGTGCCAGCAGTCACCCCGGACAGGGGACGGCTCAGCCCCAGCATTTT.

The chain is built from TRBV7-9 and TRBJ1-4, with TRBD1 matching over 7 bases. CDR3 size: 13 residues. After removal of 5 bases from V and 8 bases from J, the junction contained 5 bases not matched to a gene. The V gene's germline CDR1 is SEHNR and CDR2 FQNEAQ (reference sequence). CDR3 sequence reads: CASSGQEDEKLFF. Here the CDR3 DNA reads TGTGCCAGCAGCGGACAGGAGGACGAAAAACTGTTTTTT.

The V gene is TRBV27, the J gene TRBJ1-1; weak D call: TRBD1 (6 bases). The CDR3 sequence is 15 residues long. V lost 2 bases, J lost 3 bases, and 13 bases lay in between. Germline V gives CDR1 MNHEY, CDR2 SMNVEV (reference sequence). The CDR3 DNA reads TGTGCCAGCAGTTTAGGACAGCAGGGCTACACTGAAGCTTTCTTT. Translation gives CASSLGQQGYTEAFF.

The V and J genes are TRBV5-4 and TRBJ2-3; 7 bases are shared with TRBD2. V was pared by 2 bases and J by 1 base, with 7 bases of the junction left unmatched. This CDR3 region has 16 residues. CDR1 and CDR2 from the germline V gene are SGHNT and YYREEE (reference sequence). CDR3 loop: CASSFGGSIGTDTQYF. CDR3 sequence (DNA): TGTGCCAGCAGCTTCGGGGGGTCTATCGGCACAGATACGCAGTATTTT.